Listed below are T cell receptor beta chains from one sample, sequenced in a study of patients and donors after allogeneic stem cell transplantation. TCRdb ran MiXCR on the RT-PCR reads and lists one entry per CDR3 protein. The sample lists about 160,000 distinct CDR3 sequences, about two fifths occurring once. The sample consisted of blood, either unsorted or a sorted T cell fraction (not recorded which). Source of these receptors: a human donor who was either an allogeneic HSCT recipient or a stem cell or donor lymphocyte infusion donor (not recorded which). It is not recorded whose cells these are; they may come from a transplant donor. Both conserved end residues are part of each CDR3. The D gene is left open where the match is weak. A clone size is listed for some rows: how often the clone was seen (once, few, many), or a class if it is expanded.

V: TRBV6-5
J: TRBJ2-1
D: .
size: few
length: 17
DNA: TGTGCCAGCAGCCGCCGAGGCGGGGTAATACCGAACAATGAGCAGTTCTTC
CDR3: CASSRRGGVIPNNEQFF

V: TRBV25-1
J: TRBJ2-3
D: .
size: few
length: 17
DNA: TGTGCCAGCAGTGATAGCGGGACAGTTTGGAGCACAGATACGCAGTATTTT
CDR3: CASSDSGTVWSTDTQYF

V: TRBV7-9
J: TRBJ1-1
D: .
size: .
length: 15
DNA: TGTGCCAGCAGCTTAGACGGACAGCTGAACACTGAAGCTTTCTTT
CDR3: CASSLDGQLNTEAFF

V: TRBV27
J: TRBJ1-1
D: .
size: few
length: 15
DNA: TGTGCCAGCATCCTAATGGGACGGAGGAACACTGAAGCTTTCTTT
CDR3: CASILMGRRNTEAFF

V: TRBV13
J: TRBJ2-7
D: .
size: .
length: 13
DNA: TGTGCCAGCAGCTTAGCCCACACCTACGAGCAGTACTTC
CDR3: CASSLAHTYEQYF

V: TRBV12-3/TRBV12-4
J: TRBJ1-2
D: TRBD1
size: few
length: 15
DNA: TGTGCCAGCAGTCCGAACAGGGGACTGGGCTATGGCTACACCTTC
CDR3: CASSPNRGLGYGYTF

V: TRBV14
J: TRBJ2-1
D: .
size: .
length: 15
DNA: TGTGCCAGCAGCCAAGATACCCTAGCAGGAAATGAGCAGTTCTTC
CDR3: CASSQDTLAGNEQFF

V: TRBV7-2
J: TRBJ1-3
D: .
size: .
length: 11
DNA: TGTGCCAGCAGCTTGGCGGACAGCCAAGATTTT
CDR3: CASSLADSQDF

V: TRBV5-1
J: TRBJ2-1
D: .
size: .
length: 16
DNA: TGCGCCAGCAGCTTGGGTGGTTCCGTCTCCTACAATGAGCAGTTCTTC
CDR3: CASSLGGSVSYNEQFF

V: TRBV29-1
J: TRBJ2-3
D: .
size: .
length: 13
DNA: TGCAGCGTTGTACGGGGGAGCACAGATACGCAGTATTTT
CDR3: CSVVRGSTDTQYF

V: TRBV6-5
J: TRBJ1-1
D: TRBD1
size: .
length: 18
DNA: TGTGCCAGCAGTTATGCAGGGAACAGGGGGCCCTGGAACACTGAAGCTTTCTTT
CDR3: CASSYAGNRGPWNTEAFF

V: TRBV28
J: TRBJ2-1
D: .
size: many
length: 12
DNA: TGTGCCAGCAGTCTCCTCGACTGGGAGCAGTTCTTC
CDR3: CASSLLDWEQFF

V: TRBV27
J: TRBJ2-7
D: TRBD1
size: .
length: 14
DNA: TGTGCCAGCAGTTCACAGGGGGTCTCCTACGAGCAGTACTTC
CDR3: CASSSQGVSYEQYF

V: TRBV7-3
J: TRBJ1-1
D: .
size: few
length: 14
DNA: TGTGCCAGCAGCTTGGAAGGCTCGAACACTGAAGCTTTCTTT
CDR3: CASSLEGSNTEAFF

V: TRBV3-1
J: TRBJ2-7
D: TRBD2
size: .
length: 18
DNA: TGTGCCAGCAGCCACCTCGGACTAGCGGGGGGGAGCTCCTACGAGCAGTACTTC
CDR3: CASSHLGLAGGSSYEQYF

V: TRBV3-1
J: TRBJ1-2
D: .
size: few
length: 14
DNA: TGTGCCAGCAGCTCAGCCGACCTTTTGGGTGGCTACACCTTC
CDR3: CASSSADLLGGYTF

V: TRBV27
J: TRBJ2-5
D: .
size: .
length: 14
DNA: TGTGCCAGCAGTTTAAGTCTGGTAGGGGAGACCCAGTACTTC
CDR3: CASSLSLVGETQYF

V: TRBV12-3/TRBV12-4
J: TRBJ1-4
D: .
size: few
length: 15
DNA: TGTGCCAGCAGTCATCAGTCGGGCCCTATTGAAAAACTGTTTTTT
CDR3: CASSHQSGPIEKLFF

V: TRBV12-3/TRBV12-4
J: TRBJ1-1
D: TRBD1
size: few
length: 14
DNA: TGTGCCAGCAGGCCGACAGGGAGGGTCACTGAAGCTTTCTTT
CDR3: CASRPTGRVTEAFF

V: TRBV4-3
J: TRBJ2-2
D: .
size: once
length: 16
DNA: TGCGCCAGCAGCCAGATTCAAGTGTCAAGGACCGGGGAGCTGTTTTTT
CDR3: CASSQIQVSRTGELFF

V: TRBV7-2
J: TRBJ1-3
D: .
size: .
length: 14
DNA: TGTGCCAGCAGCTTAGCAGTCCCTGGAAACACCATATATTTT
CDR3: CASSLAVPGNTIYF

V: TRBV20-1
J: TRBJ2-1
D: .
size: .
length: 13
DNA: TGCAGTGCTAGAGTCCCGGGTCAAGATGAGCAGTTCTTC
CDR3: CSARVPGQDEQFF

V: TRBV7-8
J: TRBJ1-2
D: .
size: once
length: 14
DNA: TGTGCCAGCAGCTTAGCTTCTTCTAACTATGGCTACACCTTC
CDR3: CASSLASSNYGYTF

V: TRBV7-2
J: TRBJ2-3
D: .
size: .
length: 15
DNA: TGTGCCAGCAGCCCAGGAGGGGGACGCACAGATACGCAGTATTTT
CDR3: CASSPGGGRTDTQYF

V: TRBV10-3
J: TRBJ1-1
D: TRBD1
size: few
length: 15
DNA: TGTGCCATCAAAGGGGACAGGGGGTTTACCACTGAAGCTTTCTTT
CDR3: CAIKGDRGFTTEAFF

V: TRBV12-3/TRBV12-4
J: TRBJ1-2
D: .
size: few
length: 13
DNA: TGTGCCGGCAGTTTTAGTATAGAGGGAGGCTACACCTTC
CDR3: CAGSFSIEGGYTF

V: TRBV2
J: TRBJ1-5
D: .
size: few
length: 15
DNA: TGTGCCAGCAGTGAAGCTCGGGGGGCAGGTCAGCCCCAGCATTTT
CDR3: CASSEARGAGQPQHF

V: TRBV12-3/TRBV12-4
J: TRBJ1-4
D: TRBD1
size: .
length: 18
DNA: TGTGCCAGCAGTTTAAAGGGCAGGGGGCTACTGATTGGGGAAAAACTGTTTTTT
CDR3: CASSLKGRGLLIGEKLFF

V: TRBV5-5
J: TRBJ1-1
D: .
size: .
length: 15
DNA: TGTGCCAGCAGCTTGGCCCTTAATAGGGCGAGTGAAGCTTTCTTT
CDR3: CASSLALNRASEAFF

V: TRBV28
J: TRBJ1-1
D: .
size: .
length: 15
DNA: TGTGCCAGCACCCGGGGAGGACCCATGAACACTGAAGCTTTCTTT
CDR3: CASTRGGPMNTEAFF

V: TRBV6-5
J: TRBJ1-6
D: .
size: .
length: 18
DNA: TGTGCCAGCAGTTCCGTGACGTTCTTTATGGGGGGTTACTCACCCCTCCACTTT
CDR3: CASSSVTFFMGGYSPLHF

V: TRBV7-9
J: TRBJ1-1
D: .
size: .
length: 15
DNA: TGTGCCAGCAGCTTCACCCTTGCGGGAGGCGATGAAGCTTTCTTT
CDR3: CASSFTLAGGDEAFF

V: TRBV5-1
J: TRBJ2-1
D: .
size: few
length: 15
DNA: TGCGCCAGCAGCTTTGACCGGGGGCTAGGAAGAGAGCAGTTCTTC
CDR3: CASSFDRGLGREQFF

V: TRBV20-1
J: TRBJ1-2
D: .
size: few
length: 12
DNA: TGCAGTGCTACAGGGGCTAACTATGGCTACACCTTC
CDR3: CSATGANYGYTF

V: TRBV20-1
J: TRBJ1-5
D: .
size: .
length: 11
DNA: TGCAGTGCTAATAGCAATCAGCCCCAGCATTTT
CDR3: CSANSNQPQHF

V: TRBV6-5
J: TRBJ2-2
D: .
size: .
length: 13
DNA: TGTGCCAGCAGCCTCGCTTCCCCGGGAGAGCTGTTTTTT
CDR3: CASSLASPGELFF

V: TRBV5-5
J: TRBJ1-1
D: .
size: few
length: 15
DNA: TGTGCCAGCAGCATTGCCGACGGGGGGTGGACTGAAGCTTTCTTT
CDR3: CASSIADGGWTEAFF

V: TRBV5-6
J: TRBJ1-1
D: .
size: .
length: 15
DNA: TGTGCCAGCAGCTTTTTACCGATTATGAACACTGAAGCTTTCTTT
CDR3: CASSFLPIMNTEAFF

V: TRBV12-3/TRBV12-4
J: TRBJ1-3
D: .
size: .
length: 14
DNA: TGTGCCAGCACCCGGTTACCTCCTGGAAACACCATATATTTT
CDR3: CASTRLPPGNTIYF

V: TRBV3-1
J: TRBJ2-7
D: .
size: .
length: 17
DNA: TGTGCCAGCAGCCAAGAACCCGGGCCAGTTGGGTCCTACGAGCAGTACTTC
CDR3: CASSQEPGPVGSYEQYF

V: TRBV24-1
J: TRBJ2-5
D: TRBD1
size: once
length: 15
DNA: TGTGCCACCAGTGATACAGGGGGCATGGGAGAGACCCAGTACTTC
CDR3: CATSDTGGMGETQYF

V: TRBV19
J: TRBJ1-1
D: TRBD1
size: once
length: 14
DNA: TGTGCCTCGGGAGAAGGGGGCGCGAACACTGAAGCTTTCTTT
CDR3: CASGEGGANTEAFF

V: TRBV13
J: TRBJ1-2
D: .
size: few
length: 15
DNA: TGTGCCAGCAGCTTACCTTCGGAGCTAAACTATGGCTACACCTTC
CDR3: CASSLPSELNYGYTF

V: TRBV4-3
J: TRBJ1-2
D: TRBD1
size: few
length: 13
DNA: TGCGCCAGCAGCCAGACAGGGCTTTATGGCTACACCTTC
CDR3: CASSQTGLYGYTF

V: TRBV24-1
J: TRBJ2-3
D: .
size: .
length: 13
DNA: TGTGCCACCAGTGACAGGGCCACAGATACGCAGTATTTT
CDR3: CATSDRATDTQYF

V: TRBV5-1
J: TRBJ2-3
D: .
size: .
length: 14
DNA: TGCGCCAGCAGCTTGGGCGGGGGCCCAGATACGCAGTATTTT
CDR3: CASSLGGGPDTQYF

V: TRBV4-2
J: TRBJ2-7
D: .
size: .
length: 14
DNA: TGTGCCAGCAGCCAAGATGTGCTGGGCTACGAGCAGTACTTC
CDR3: CASSQDVLGYEQYF

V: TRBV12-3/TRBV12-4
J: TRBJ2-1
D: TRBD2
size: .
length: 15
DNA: TGTGCCAGCAGACTAGCGGGGGCCCCCTACAATGAGCAGTTCTTC
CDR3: CASRLAGAPYNEQFF

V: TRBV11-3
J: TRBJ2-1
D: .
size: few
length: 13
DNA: TGTGCCAGCAGCTTAGGAATTTACAATGAGCAGTTCTTC
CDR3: CASSLGIYNEQFF

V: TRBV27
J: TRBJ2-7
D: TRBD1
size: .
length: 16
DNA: TGTGCCAGCTTTCCGCCTCCCCGGGACAGCGACTACGAGCAGTACTTC
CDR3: CASFPPPRDSDYEQYF

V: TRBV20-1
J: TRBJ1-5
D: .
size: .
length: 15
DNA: TGCAGTGCTAGGCCCTGGGGCGGATTTGATCAGCCCCAGCATTTT
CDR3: CSARPWGGFDQPQHF

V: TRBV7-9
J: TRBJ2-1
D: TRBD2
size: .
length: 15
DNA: TGTGCCAGCAGCTTAGGCCCCGGGACTACGGATGAGCAGTTCTTC
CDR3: CASSLGPGTTDEQFF

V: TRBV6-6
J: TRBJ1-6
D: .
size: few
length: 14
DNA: TGTGCCAGCAGTACAGCCGCAATCGGGTCACCCCTCCACTTT
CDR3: CASSTAAIGSPLHF

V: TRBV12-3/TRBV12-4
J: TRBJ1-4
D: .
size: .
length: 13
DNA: TGTGCCAGCAGTTTCGACGGAAATGAAAAACTGTTTTTT
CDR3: CASSFDGNEKLFF

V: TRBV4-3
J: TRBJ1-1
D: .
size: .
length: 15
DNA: TGCGCCAGCAGCCAAGACGAGGGGGGGAACACTGAAGCTTTCTTT
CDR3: CASSQDEGGNTEAFF

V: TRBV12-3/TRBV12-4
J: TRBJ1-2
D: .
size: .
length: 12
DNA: TGTGCCACCTCGGGGGTTGGCTATGGCTACACCTTC
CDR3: CATSGVGYGYTF

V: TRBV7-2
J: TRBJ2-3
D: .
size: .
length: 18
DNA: TGTGCCAGCAGATTTTCTTCTTACCTATTAGAAAGGGCAGATACGCAGTATTTT
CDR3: CASRFSSYLLERADTQYF